These 32 T cell receptor beta chains came from one sample sequenced in a study of T-cell memory formation after mild COVID-19. In TCRdb, the 5' RACE reads were re-called with MiXCR into one record per CDR3 protein. This sample has 500,000 to 550,000 distinct CDR3 sequences, with roughly 20% found just once. Sequenced: PBMCs or a T cell subset sorted from them (not recorded which). Receptors originate from an adult woman who had mild COVID-19 (a few samples of this study predate the infection). Cell type and time point are not known.

The table lists this clonotype with a few counts. This chain joins TRBV3-1 and TRBJ2-1, with TRBD2 matching over 8 bases. With V trimmed by 1 base and J by 2 bases, 4 bases remained unmatched. Germline CDR1 is LGHDT and CDR2 is YNNKEL (reference sequence). CDR3 length: 16 residues. The CDR3 here is CASSQGGGGPYNEQFF. CDR3 nucleotide sequence: TGTGCCAGCAGCCAAGGGGGCGGGGGGCCCTACAATGAGCAGTTCTTC.

The rearrangement uses TRBV6-5 and TRBJ2-1, with 13 bases matching TRBD2. J lost 3 bases, V lost 8 bases, and 16 bases had no gene match. Germline V gene data show CDR1 as MNHEY and CDR2 as SVGAGI. The CDR3 is 19 residues long. CDR3 bases: TGTGCCAGCGAGGTTACTAGCGGGGGGGCCTTTCATTGCTACAATGAGCAGTTCTTC. It is translated as CASEVTSGGAFHCYNEQFF.

In its sample, this clonotype was seen a few times. This chain uses TRBV18 with TRBJ1-6, with 7 nucleotides matching TRBD1. This CDR3 is 15 amino acids long. Germline lookup yields CDR1 KGHSH and CDR2 LQKENI. V lost 4 bases and J lost 10; bases outside the gene matches: 10. The CDR3 is CASSRVETGRSPLHF. The CDR3 DNA follows: TGTGCCAGCTCACGAGTCGAGACAGGGAGGTCACCCCTCCACTTT.

This clonotype was counted between two and nine times. CDR3 sequence (DNA): TGTGCCAGCAGCTTAATCCTCAATCAGCCCCAGCATTTT. This codes for CASSLILNQPQHF. The V call is TRBV7-8, the J call TRBJ1-5; D is unresolved. The CDR3 spans 13 residues. CDR1 and CDR2 from the germline V gene are SGHVS and FQNEAQ. V gave up 2 bases and J gave up 3 bases, with 5 bases separating them.

This clonotype showed up just a few times. The CDR3 here is CASSLRLGIDTQYF. In DNA form, the CDR3 reads TGTGCCAGCAGTTTACGGCTAGGGATAGATACGCAGTATTTT. The chain recombines TRBV12-3 or TRBV12-4 with TRBJ2-3, with D uncertain. Trimming shortened V by 2 bases and J by 5 bases, and 11 bases separated the two germline ends. The length of the CDR3 is 14 residues.

V usage is TRBV29-1 and J usage is TRBJ2-7, with D unclear. CDR3 length: 13 amino acids. Germline V gene data show CDR1 as SQVTM and CDR2 as ANQGSEA. Trimming stripped 3 bases from V and 1 base from J, with 10 bases between. CDR3 region: CSVESETSYEQYF. The CDR3 region has the DNA TGCAGCGTTGAGTCTGAGACATCCTACGAGCAGTACTTC.

This clonotype was observed at least ten times. The chain recombines TRBV6-5 with TRBJ2-7, with a weak D call TRBD1 (5 bases). The V end was cut by 4 bases, the J end by 4 bases, with 11 bases between. The CDR3 is 13 amino acids. Germline-derived CDR1 and CDR2 are MNHEY and SVGAGI. The CDR3 DNA sequence: TGTGCCAGCAGTTTCCTTCAGGGTTACGAGCAGTACTTC. This codes for CASSFLQGYEQYF.

The V gene is TRBV4-1, the J gene TRBJ2-7; 9 bases fit TRBD1. This CDR3 comprises 17 residues. V dropped 0 bases and J dropped 2; count of bases not matched to a gene: 8. The germline V gene encodes CDR1 MGHRA and CDR2 YSYEKL. Here the CDR3 DNA reads TGCGCCAGCAGCCAAGAAGGGGGACAGGGCGGCCCCTACGAGCAGTACTTC. Encoded protein: CASSQEGGQGGPYEQYF.

This clonotype was found a few times. V is TRBV24-1 and J is TRBJ2-2; TRBD1 is a possible D gene (6 bases). This CDR3 has 14 amino acids. CDR1 is KGHDR, CDR2 SFDVKD, per germline. V shed 8 bases and J shed 5 bases, with 14 bases lying between them. For the CDR3, the DNA is TGTGCCACCAATTCAGGGGCCGGGACCGGGGAGCTGTTTTTT. Its translation is CATNSGAGTGELFF.

The chain has TRBV27 and TRBJ1-1, with 7 bases identical to TRBD1. The CDR3 runs 13 residues. The junction had 3 bases not matched to a gene; V was cut back by 2 bases and J by 6 bases. Germline V gene sequence: CDR1 MNHEY, CDR2 SMNVEV (reference sequence). In DNA form, the CDR3 reads TGTGCCAGCAGTTTACAGGGGGTCCCTGAAGCTTTCTTT. Translated: CASSLQGVPEAFF.

The rearrangement links TRBV4-1 to TRBJ2-3; TRBD1 or TRBD2 may be the D gene (6 bases each). The CDR3 runs to 17 residues. V gave up 2 bases and J gave up 5 bases, with 20 bases separating them. In germline, CDR1 is MGHRA, CDR2 YSYEKL. The CDR3 reads CASSQRTGAGIGDTQYF. CDR3 nucleotides: TGCGCCAGCAGCCAACGGACGGGGGCCGGGATTGGAGATACGCAGTATTTT.

The sample holds a few counts of this clonotype. The chain is built from TRBV12-3 or TRBV12-4 and TRBJ2-1; D unresolved. The CDR3 has 12 residues. Deletions cut 2 bases from V and 8 bases from J, with 7 bases between. CDR3 sequence: CASSLREDEQFF. The CDR3 DNA reads TGTGCCAGCAGTTTACGTGAGGATGAGCAGTTCTTC.

The chain joins TRBV7-6 to TRBJ2-1, with a weak D call TRBD2 (6 bases). The CDR3 sequence is 14 residues long. Germline V gives CDR1 SGHVS, CDR2 FNYEAQ. Trimming stripped 4 bases from V and 8 bases from J, with 15 bases between. The CDR3 nucleotides read TGTGCCAGCAGCTCGCGCGGGAAGTCGTATGAGCAGTTCTTC. This sequence encodes CASSSRGKSYEQFF.

This clonotype was seen a few times. The chain combines TRBV7-3 with TRBJ2-7; 7 bases fit TRBD1. The CDR3 length is 17 residues. J was trimmed by 6 bases and V by 2 bases; bases with no gene match: 16. Germline loops: CDR1 SGHTA, CDR2 FQGTGA. The CDR3 nucleotides read TGTGCCAGCAGCTTAGGCGGAGGTACGACAGGGCAGTCCGAGCAGTACTTC. It specifies CASSLGGGTTGQSEQYF.

The J gene is TRBJ2-5, the V gene TRBV25-1, with D unclear. V was trimmed by 8 bases and J by 2 bases, leaving 12 bases between them. CDR1 MGHDK and CDR2 SYGVNS come from the germline V gene. This CDR3 has 13 residues. The CDR3 protein is CASLPWGQETQYF. DNA for the CDR3: TGTGCCAGCCTCCCGTGGGGACAAGAGACCCAGTACTTC.

This sequence joins TRBV29-1 and TRBJ2-5, with a possible D match to TRBD2 (5 bases). V gave up 4 bases and J gave up 3 bases, with 12 bases separating them. The germline V gene has CDR1 SQVTM and CDR2 ANQGSEA. The CDR3 runs 13 residues. CDR3 region: CSVALGLKETQYF. The DNA for the CDR3 is TGCAGCGTTGCTCTTGGACTGAAAGAGACCCAGTACTTC.

The chain couples TRBV7-9 to TRBJ1-1, with 10 positions matching TRBD1. Trimming at V came to 2 bases and at J to 3 bases, leaving 3 bases not matched to a gene. This CDR3 is 15 amino acids long. The V gene's germline CDR1 is SEHNR and CDR2 FQNEAQ (reference sequence). The CDR3 spells CASSLPGQGYTEAFF. In DNA form, the CDR3 reads TGTGCCAGCAGCTTACCGGGACAGGGGTACACTGAAGCTTTCTTT.

V gene TRBV5-6 combines with J gene TRBJ1-2; D is unresolved. Deletions cut 4 bases from V and 0 bases from J, with 10 bases between. The CDR3 has 14 amino acids. The germline CDR1 and CDR2 sequences are SGHDT and YYEEEE. DNA for the CDR3: TGTGCCAGCAGCCCGGGAAGGTCTAACTATGGCTACACCTTC. Its translation: CASSPGRSNYGYTF.

The V call is TRBV20-1, the J call TRBJ1-5; D is undetermined. Germline V gene sequence: CDR1 DFQATT, CDR2 SNEGSKA (reference sequence). The V gene lost 0 bases and the J gene lost 5 bases, with 5 bases spanning the gap. The CDR3 runs 12 residues. The CDR3 loop reads CSAREGYQPQHF. The CDR3 coding sequence is TGCAGTGCTAGAGAGGGTTATCAGCCCCAGCATTTT.

This clonotype was detected ten times or more. The rearrangement uses TRBV7-7 and TRBJ2-1; no definite D call. V lost 1 base and J 1 base, leaving 8 bases between the germline ends. The germline CDR1 and CDR2 sequences are SSHAT and FNYEAQ (reference sequence). This CDR3 contains 15 residues. The CDR3 DNA reads as TGTGCCAGCAGCTTAGGCAGTGGGTCCTACAATGAGCAGTTCTTC. Translating gives CASSLGSGSYNEQFF.

This clonotype occurred many times. V is TRBV7-8 and J is TRBJ2-7; 8 nucleotides align to TRBD2. This CDR3 has 16 residues. V lost 5 bases, J lost 6 bases, and 15 bases stayed unmatched. Germline V gives CDR1 SGHVS, CDR2 FQNEAQ. The CDR3 DNA follows: TGTGCCAGCAGCCACCTGATTGGAGCGGGGGACCCCGAGCAGTACTTC. The encoded protein is CASSHLIGAGDPEQYF.

This clonotype was seen many times. The chain links TRBV6-5 to TRBJ2-7; 8 positions agree with TRBD1. The CDR3 is made up of 15 amino acids. Germline-derived CDR1 and CDR2 are MNHEY and SVGAGI. V trimming: 6 bases; J trimming: 3 bases; junction bases outside the gene matches: 10. In DNA, the CDR3 is TGTGCCAGCAGCCCATCGACAGGGGTAATCTACGAGCAGTACTTC. Amino acid sequence: CASSPSTGVIYEQYF.

The genes are TRBV29-1 and TRBJ1-5, with D possibly being TRBD1 (5 bases). This CDR3 spans 13 amino acids. Trimming took off 4 bases at V and 5 bases at J, with 12 bases between the two ends. Germline V gene lookup returns CDR1 SQVTM and CDR2 ANQGSEA. CDR3 in amino acids: CSVGDGLHQPQHF. For the CDR3, the DNA is TGCAGCGTTGGGGACGGCCTCCATCAGCCCCAGCATTTT.

The rearrangement uses TRBV7-9 and TRBJ2-7; D gene ambiguous. V dropped 6 bases and J dropped 4 bases, with 13 bases sitting between them. Germline V CDR1 and CDR2: SEHNR, FQNEAQ (reference sequence). CDR3 size: 13 residues. The CDR3 loop is CASSPKVGYEQYF. The CDR3 DNA sequence: TGTGCCAGCAGTCCGAAAGTGGGGTACGAGCAGTACTTC.

This rearrangement joins TRBV27 to TRBJ2-7; TRBD2 matches at 7 bases. The CDR3 is made up of 17 amino acids. Trimming took 9 bases from V and 3 from J; bases not matched to a gene: 20. CDR1 and CDR2 (germline): MNHEY, SMNVEV (reference sequence). CDR3 loop: CASSCPGTIVYLYEQYF. The CDR3 bases are TGTGCCAGTTCTTGCCCGGGGACTATAGTATACCTCTACGAGCAGTACTTC.

This clonotype came up a few times. This rearrangement joins TRBV9 to TRBJ2-2; D unclear. Per the germline V gene, CDR1 is SGDLS and CDR2 is YYNGEE. V was pared by 3 bases and J by 3 bases, with 9 bases between. This CDR3 spans 14 amino acids. CDR3 in amino acids: CASSAGPDTGELFF. DNA for the CDR3: TGTGCCAGCAGCGCAGGACCGGACACCGGGGAGCTGTTTTTT.

The chain is built from TRBV5-1 and TRBJ2-2; D is ambiguous. The CDR3 contains 14 residues. V shed 0 bases and J shed 4 bases, with 7 bases lying between them. Germline CDR1 SGHRS, CDR2 YFSETQ. The CDR3 DNA follows: TGCGCCAGCAGCTTGGAGTCTAGCACCGGGGAGCTGTTTTTT. Translation gives CASSLESSTGELFF.

This clonotype has more than one count but fewer than ten. This chain joins TRBV7-9 and TRBJ2-7; D remains unclear. The CDR3 has 13 amino acids. Germline-derived CDR1 and CDR2 are SEHNR and FQNEAQ (reference sequence). The V end was cut by 2 bases, the J end by 2 bases, with 7 bases between. Written as DNA, the CDR3 is TGTGCCAGCAGCTTAATTGGTACCTACGAGCAGTACTTC. It translates to CASSLIGTYEQYF.

This clonotype was recorded a few times. The V call is TRBV10-3, the J call TRBJ2-1, with TRBD2 matching over 10 bases. CDR1 and CDR2 (germline): ENHRY, SYGVKD. J lost 7 bases, V lost 7 bases, and 4 bases had no gene match. The CDR3 totals 13 residues. CDR3 nucleotides: TGTGCCATCACCGAGCGGGAGGGGAATGAGCAGTTCTTC. Protein: CAITEREGNEQFF.

Written as DNA, the CDR3 is TGTGCCAGCAGCTTAGCGCAGAGGCCCGACATTCAGTACTTC. It is translated as CASSLAQRPDIQYF. The chain uses TRBV7-8 and TRBJ2-4; no clear D. The germline CDR1 and CDR2 sequences are SGHVS and FQNEAQ. The V end lost 0 bases, the J end lost 8 bases, and 11 bases lay between the germline ends. The CDR3 contains 14 residues. Full variable domain (rest looked up from reference TRBV7-8 and TRBJ2-4): GAGVSQSPRYKVAKRGQDVALRCDPISGHVSLFWYQQALGQGPEFLTYFQNEAQLDKSGLPSDRFFAERPEGSVSTLKIQRTQQEDSAVYLCASSLAQRPDIQYFGAGTRLSVL.

This clonotype was recorded a few times. The chain links TRBV3-1 to TRBJ2-1, with no clear D. The CDR3 is 14 residues long. Germline V gene data show CDR1 as LGHDT and CDR2 as YNNKEL (reference sequence). V was trimmed by 3 bases and J by 5 bases, leaving 11 bases between them. CDR3 sequence reads: CASSQGNVHNEQFF. CDR3 DNA: TGTGCCAGCAGCCAGGGAAACGTTCACAATGAGCAGTTCTTC.

This clonotype was detected only a few times. The chain couples TRBV6-1 to TRBJ1-5, with D possibly being TRBD1 (6 bases). Deletions cut 5 bases from V and 2 bases from J, with 22 bases between. The CDR3 has 18 amino acids. CDR1 and CDR2 from the germline V gene are MNHNS and SASEGT. This chain's CDR3 is CASSPRDTVAVGNQPQHF. The CDR3 DNA reads TGTGCCAGCAGTCCCCGGGACACAGTAGCGGTGGGCAATCAGCCCCAGCATTTT.